These 28 T cell receptor beta chains originate from one sample sequenced in a study of regulatory T cells in long-lasting Graves disease. According to the study, TCR beta libraries were built with iRepertoire HTBI primers and CDR3-region Arm-PCR. TCRdb processed the multiplex PCR reads anew with MiXCR; each CDR3 protein has one entry. The repertoire holds 350,000 to 500,000 distinct CDR3 sequences, with 14% as singletons. Indicated time point: newly diagnosed GD, antithyroid drugs for less than 3 months. Generation of the TCR library employed RNA extracted from PBMCs. These same data were also listed under a study on T cells in Graves' hyperthyroidism and ophthalmopathy.

The sequenced sample was peripheral blood mononuclear cells (PBMCs), obtained at new diagnosis, from a patient treated with antithyroid drugs. Receptors originate from a woman between 50 and 59 years old with Graves disease.

This clonotype was seen ten or more times. This chain joins TRBV5-1 and TRBJ2-1; 12 bases fit TRBD2. This CDR3 has 13 residues. The trim removed 6 bases at V and 8 bases at J, leaving 3 bases unmatched. Looked up from germline, CDR1 is SGHRS and CDR2 is YFSETQ. The CDR3 region has the DNA TGCGCCAGCATGACTAGCGGGAGTCATGAGCAGTTCTTC. Protein product: CASMTSGSHEQFF.

This clonotype has ten or more counts. The chain combines TRBV13 with TRBJ2-1; TRBD2 is a possible D gene (5 bases). The CDR3 contains 15 residues. The ends were cut back, 5 bases at V and 8 bases at J, with 19 bases in the middle. The V gene's germline CDR1 is PRHDT and CDR2 FYEKMQ (reference sequence). DNA for the CDR3: TGTGCCAGCAGCGCGGGCTTCGAGACCCGTGATGAGCAGTTCTTC. It codes for CASSAGFETRDEQFF.

The genes are TRBV6-2 or TRBV6-3 and TRBJ2-1, with 13 bases identical to TRBD2. The germline V gene encodes CDR1 MNHEY and CDR2 SVGEGT. This CDR3 spans 15 amino acids. V trimming: 5 bases; J trimming: 8 bases; junction bases outside the gene matches: 6. The CDR3 loop is CASSLTSGRAHEQFF. The CDR3 region has the DNA TGTGCCAGCAGTCTCACTAGCGGGAGGGCACATGAGCAGTTCTTC.

This clonotype was observed at least ten times. The J gene is TRBJ2-7, the V gene TRBV7-9; possible D gene TRBD1, 6 bases. This CDR3 region has 13 residues. CDR1 SEHNR and CDR2 FQNEAQ come from the germline V gene (reference sequence). V was pared by 4 bases and J by 5 bases, with 12 bases between. CDR3 sequence: CASSYGAGDEQYF. In DNA form, the CDR3 reads TGTGCCAGCAGCTATGGGGCAGGGGACGAGCAGTACTTC.

This clonotype was seen at least ten times. The chain recombines TRBV11-2 with TRBJ2-3; D might be TRBD2 (7 bases). The CDR3 runs 18 residues. Germline lookup yields CDR1 SGHAT and CDR2 FQNNGV. Trimming stripped 0 bases from V and 0 bases from J, with 16 bases between. CDR3 region: CASSLEGGLIPSTDTQYF. CDR3 nucleotide sequence: TGTGCCAGCAGCTTAGAAGGGGGACTAATACCTAGCACAGATACGCAGTATTTT.

At least ten counts were recorded for this clonotype. V and J are TRBV6-4 and TRBJ2-1, with 16 bases matching TRBD2. J was trimmed by 8 bases and V by 3 bases; bases with no gene match: 7. This CDR3 comprises 17 residues. CDR1 is MRHNA and CDR2 is SNTAGT in the germline V gene. This chain's CDR3 is CASSESPGTSGRDEQFF. CDR3 bases: TGTGCCAGCAGTGAAAGCCCCGGGACTAGCGGGAGGGATGAGCAGTTCTTC.

On this clonotype: A read error is possible here, since a much larger clone lies one base away. The CDR3 DNA follows: TGTGCCAGCTCACCGGACGGGGCTGCCACCGGGGAGCTGTTTTTT. Protein sequence: CASSPDGAATGELFF. The chain employs TRBV18 and TRBJ2-2, with D tentatively TRBD1 or TRBD2 (5 bases each). Per germline, CDR1 KGHSH and CDR2 LQKENI. V lost 3 bases and J 4 bases, leaving 12 bases between the germline ends. This CDR3 comprises 15 residues.

The chain is built from TRBV10-2 and TRBJ2-1; D might be TRBD2 (6 bases). Trimming pared 2 bases from V and 3 bases from J, leaving 14 bases between. The CDR3 is 16 amino acids. Germline lookup yields CDR1 WSHSY and CDR2 SAAADI. CDR3 sequence (DNA): TGCGCCAGCAGTGAGCAGGGACCGGGACTCTACAATGAGCAGTTCTTC. Protein product: CASSEQGPGLYNEQFF.

The sample holds many counts of this clonotype. The chain has TRBV7-9 and TRBJ2-1; D may match TRBD1 or TRBD2 (6 bases each). The CDR3 totals 15 residues. The V and J ends lost 4 bases and 5 bases respectively, with 15 bases between them. The germline gives CDR1 SEHNR, CDR2 FQNEAQ (reference sequence). CDR3 region: CASSSHGGPDNEQFF. DNA of the CDR3: TGTGCCAGCAGCTCCCACGGGGGCCCCGACAATGAGCAGTTCTTC. Based on the CDR3 plus reference TRBV7-9 and TRBJ2-1, the full variable domain is DTGVSQNPRHKITKRGQNVTFRCDPISEHNRLYWYRQTLGQGPEFLTYFQNEAQLEKSRLLSDRFSAERPKGSFSTLEIQRTEQGDSAMYLCASSSHGGPDNEQFFGPGTRLTVL.

This clonotype was counted only a few times. The rearrangement links TRBV10-3 to TRBJ2-5; possibly TRBD2 for D (6 bases). Trimming took off 10 bases at V and 3 bases at J, with 9 bases between the two ends. The CDR3 is 11 amino acids. The germline V gene has CDR1 ENHRY and CDR2 SYGVKD. The CDR3 reads CATQREETQYF. As DNA, the CDR3 is TGTGCCACCCAGCGGGAAGAGACCCAGTACTTC.

Many counts were recorded for this clonotype. The chain has TRBV28 and TRBJ2-7, with 8 positions matching TRBD1. This CDR3 is built from 14 residues. With 4 bases clipped from V and 4 bases from J, the junction kept 6 bases outside the gene matches. Germline lookup yields CDR1 MDHEN and CDR2 SYDVKM. The CDR3: CASSSDRGGYEQYF. CDR3 DNA: TGTGCCAGCAGTTCAGACAGGGGCGGGTACGAGCAGTACTTC.

This clonotype has only a few counts. The CDR3 carries no conserved terminal phenylalanine or tryptophan, so it likely arises from a read error. No DNA is shown, since the ends of the CDR3 on it are uncertain; the CDR3 is the one TCRdb lists. J is TRBJ2-7 and V is TRBV5-1; TRBD1, the table's D call, lacks a check against the DNA. The CDR3 length equals 9 residues, ends included. Germline-derived CDR1 and CDR2 are SGHRS and YFSETQ. The CDR3 sequence is CASICGTPI.

There are many counts of this clonotype. Sequence at one end of the junction differs from germline and may be a read error. This chain uses TRBV5-1 with TRBJ2-1; 8 bases are a match to TRBD2. The CDR3 length is 15 residues. In germline, CDR1 is SGHRS, CDR2 YFSETQ. Written as DNA, the CDR3 is TGTGCCAGCAGCTTAGTAGCGGGGTCCTACAATGAGCAGTTCTTC. The encoded protein is CASSLVAGSYNEQFF.

The chain is built from TRBV2 and TRBJ1-5; D gene unclear. Germline lookup yields CDR1 SNHLY and CDR2 FYNNEI. The V and J ends lost 6 bases and 3 bases respectively, with 21 bases between them. The CDR3 covers 17 residues. The CDR3, as DNA: TGTGCCAGCAGCAAGTCGCAAGGTCGTGAGGCCAATCAGCCCCAGCATTTT. It codes for CASSKSQGREANQPQHF. Variable domain in full (rest from reference TRBV2 and TRBJ1-5): EPEVTQTPSHQVTQMGQEVILRCVPISNHLYFYWYRQILGQKVEFLVSFYNNEISEKSEIFDDQFSVERPDGSNFTLKIRSTKLEDSAMYFCASSKSQGREANQPQHFGDGTRLSIL.

As regards this clonotype: The junction departs from germline at one end; a sequencing error may be responsible. The chain has TRBV12-3 or TRBV12-4 and TRBJ1-2, with D perhaps matching TRBD1 (5 bases). The CDR3 loop spans 14 amino acids. Written as DNA, the CDR3 is TGTGCCAGCACCAGCCAACAGGATAACTATGGCTATACCTTC. Protein: CASTSQQDNYGYTF.

This clonotype was seen only a few times. The gene calls are TRBV20-1 and TRBJ2-5; TRBD2 agrees at 9 bases. The CDR3 covers 14 residues. Germline CDR1 and CDR2: DFQATT and SNEGSKA (reference sequence). After removal of 2 bases from V and 5 bases from J, the junction contained 6 bases not matched to a gene. The CDR3 loop reads CSARLAGLVETQYF. The DNA for the CDR3 is TGCAGTGCTAGACTAGCGGGATTGGTTGAGACCCAGTACTTC.

Regarding this clonotype: Being one base from a much bigger clone, this may be a read error. It is likely a read error, because the conserved phenylalanine at the end of the CDR3 is missing. V and J are TRBV28 and TRBJ2-5, with 9 bases lining up with TRBD2. CDR3 length: 14 residues. The germline V gene encodes CDR1 MDHEN and CDR2 SYDVKM. V lost 6 bases, J lost 3 bases, and 5 bases stayed unmatched. The CDR3 region is CASRPGTSKETQYL. CDR3 DNA: TGTGCCAGCAGACCAGGGACTAGCAAAGAGACCCAGTACCTC.

This clonotype came up many times. The rearrangement uses TRBV2 and TRBJ2-1, with D possibly matching TRBD1 (6 bases). This CDR3 is built from 13 residues. Germline V gives CDR1 SNHLY, CDR2 FYNNEI. Trimming took off 5 bases at V and 7 bases at J, with 12 bases between the two ends. CDR3 amino acids: CASSKYTGNEQFF. In DNA, the CDR3 is TGTGCCAGCAGTAAATACACAGGGAATGAGCAGTTCTTC.

This clonotype occurred a few times. The V gene is TRBV6-2 or TRBV6-3, the J gene TRBJ2-3, with 11 bases lining up with TRBD2. Germline trimming cut 6 bases from V and 0 bases from J; bases unmatched to any gene: 11. The CDR3 is 18 residues long. CDR1 is MNHEY and CDR2 is SVGEGT in the germline V gene. CDR3 residues: CASRYFPGLADSTDTQYF. CDR3 DNA sequence: TGTGCCAGCAGGTATTTCCCGGGACTAGCGGATAGCACAGATACGCAGTATTTT.

This clonotype was counted at least ten times. The chain uses TRBV4-1 and TRBJ2-1; tentatively, D is TRBD1 (6 bases). V was pared by 2 bases and J by 9 bases, with 8 bases between. CDR3 size: 12 residues. The germline gives CDR1 MGHRA, CDR2 YSYEKL. CDR3 DNA: TGCGCCAGCAGCCAAACAGGGATTGAGCAGTTCTTC. Its protein product is CASSQTGIEQFF.

This clonotype came up once. The chain joins TRBV20-1 to TRBJ1-5; TRBD1 aligns across 7 bases. Per germline, CDR1 DFQATT and CDR2 SNEGSKA (reference sequence). V was clipped by 0 bases and J by 0 bases; unmatched bases: 5. This CDR3 is 16 amino acids long. This chain's CDR3 is CSAREQGTYSNQPQHF. CDR3 coding DNA: TGCAGTGCTAGAGAACAGGGGACGTATAGCAATCAGCCCCAGCATTTT.

This clonotype came up many times. V and J are TRBV6-5 and TRBJ2-3, with 8 bases that match TRBD2. The trim removed 0 bases at V and 3 bases at J, leaving 11 bases unmatched. The CDR3 sequence is 18 residues long. In germline, CDR1 is MNHEY, CDR2 SVGAGI. The CDR3 DNA reads TGTGCCAGCAGTTACTCGTCGCGGGGTAGCGGGGAAACAGATACGCAGTATTTT. Residues: CASSYSSRGSGETDTQYF.

In its sample, this clonotype was seen many times. This chain joins TRBV7-9 and TRBJ1-2; no definite D call. The CDR3 is 14 amino acids. V was trimmed by 0 bases and J by 7 bases, leaving 12 bases between them. Germline-derived CDR1 and CDR2 are SEHNR and FQNEAQ (reference sequence). The CDR3 DNA follows: TGTGCCAGCAGCTTAGCAGCCCGGGAGTCTGGCTACACCTTC. Its translation is CASSLAARESGYTF.

This clonotype was recorded many times. The CDR3 loop is CASSLNGPSTSYEQYF. As DNA, the CDR3 is TGTGCCAGCAGTTTAAATGGGCCTAGCACCTCCTACGAGCAGTACTTC. The V gene is TRBV6-5, the J gene TRBJ2-7, with a possible D match to TRBD2 (5 bases). The CDR3 totals 16 residues. Trimming took off 4 bases at V and 0 bases at J, with 16 bases between the two ends. Germline lookup yields CDR1 MNHEY and CDR2 SVGAGI.

This clonotype was detected many times. The rearrangement links TRBV5-5 to TRBJ2-7; D may correspond to TRBD1 or TRBD2 (5 bases each). V lost 7 bases and J 0 bases, leaving 8 bases between the germline ends. The CDR3 sequence is 12 residues long. Per the germline V gene, CDR1 is SGHKS and CDR2 is YYEKEE (reference sequence). The CDR3 loop reads CASGTSSYEQYF. In DNA form, the CDR3 reads TGTGCCAGCGGGACGAGCTCCTACGAGCAGTACTTC.

This clonotype was counted ten times or more. V is TRBV11-2 and J is TRBJ2-1, with 11 positions matching TRBD2. CDR1 and CDR2 (germline): SGHAT, FQNNGV. V was pared by 2 bases and J by 4 bases, with 4 bases of the junction left unmatched. This CDR3 comprises 16 residues. CDR3 DNA sequence: TGTGCCAGCAGCTTAACTAGCGGGAGTATTTACAATGAGCAGTTCTTC. Amino acids: CASSLTSGSIYNEQFF.

In this sample, this clonotype turned up many times. The chain has TRBV2 and TRBJ1-4; 7 positions agree with TRBD1. From germline, CDR1 is SNHLY and CDR2 FYNNEI. This CDR3 has 16 residues. J lost 2 bases, V lost 6 bases, and 9 bases had no gene match. The CDR3 spells CASSDGTATTNEKLFF. The CDR3 DNA reads as TGTGCCAGCAGCGACGGGACAGCTACCACTAATGAAAAACTGTTTTTT.

The chain combines TRBV6-5 with TRBJ2-7; the D call may be TRBD1 or TRBD2 (5 bases each). This CDR3 has 18 residues. Trimming left V 0 bases short and J 3 bases short, with 21 bases between. Germline lookup yields CDR1 MNHEY and CDR2 SVGAGI. CDR3 DNA: TGTGCCAGCAGTTACTCGGGGACCTGGGCAGCGGTTCACTACGAGCAGTACTTC. It specifies CASSYSGTWAAVHYEQYF.